The clone carrying this T cell receptor (beta chain) was recorded once. Antigen specificity is unknown. These data are taken from a study of cytomegalovirus exposure and HLA in healthy donors. Study-level background: As released early, the data held about 85 million unique TCRs from HLA-typed donors. Overall study findings and caveats: Most TCR sequences were uncommon, yet certain public TCRs appeared in many donors. A later analysis found most CMV-associated TCR beta chains apparently HLA-restricted. Sequence variants that were highly shared formed a cluster that was likely a sequencing artifact.

The primer mix had 60 Vbeta and 13 Jbeta primers. Assay: immunoSEQ multiplex PCR; the TCRdb copy retains only in-frame clones and omits some. The data contain some 200,000 clones, roughly 80% of them singletons. Trimming took 3 bases from V and 7 from J; bases not matched to a gene: 4. This CDR3 spans 14 amino acids. Germline V gene data show CDR1 as SGDLS and CDR2 as YYNGEE. Sequenced input: PBMCs. The sequence was collected from a girl aged 5 to 17 in good health and CMV-seronegative. The V call is TRBV9, the J call TRBJ2-1; 10 bases match TRBD1. The CDR3 DNA follows: TGTGCCAGCAGCGGGGGGACAGGGGTAAATGAGCAGTTCTTC. Its protein product is CASSGGTGVNEQFF.